This T cell receptor (beta chain) is drawn from a study of blood T cell repertoires in COVID-19. The germline gives CDR1 MNHEY, CDR2 SMNVEV (reference sequence). There are 15 residues in the CDR3. V lost 8 bases to trimming and J lost 1 base, with 17 bases between them. The data were produced by immunoSEQ multiplex PCR, yet TCRdb's version contains in-frame clones alone and is incomplete. Of around 160,000 clones in the sample, 90% were seen once. This chain links TRBV27 with TRBJ1-1; no clear D gene. Source material: peripheral blood. This clonotype was sampled from a man aged 55-75 years with active or convalescent COVID-19. The CDR3 sequence is CASQRWGAANTEAFF. The CDR3 DNA reads as TGTGCCAGCCAAAGATGGGGAGCGGCGAACACTGAAGCTTTCTTT.